The 7 T cell receptor beta chains reported below all come from one sample, sequenced in a study of blood T cell repertoires in COVID-19. TCRdb's table, derived via immunoSEQ multiplex PCR, lists solely in-frame clones and lacks some. This table has 100,000 to 120,000 clones, about four fifths appearing once. Sequenced input: peripheral blood. These receptors originate from a middle-aged woman with acute or convalescent COVID-19.

The count of this clone is one. V usage is TRBV25-1 and J usage is TRBJ1-2; possible D gene TRBD1, 6 bases. The germline V and J ends were trimmed by 7 bases and 6 bases, with 9 bases remaining between them. The germline CDR1 and CDR2 sequences are MGHDK and SYGVNS. This CDR3 spans 11 amino acids. In DNA form, the CDR3 reads TGTGCCAGCACACAGGGTCATGGCTACACCTTC. Translated, it gives CASTQGHGYTF.

This clone appeared a single time. This chain joins TRBV5-4 and TRBJ2-7, with 7 bases matching TRBD1. The CDR3 sequence is 14 residues long. Trimming took 1 base from V and 6 from J; bases not matched to a gene: 7. CDR1 is SGHNT, CDR2 YYREEE, per germline (reference sequence). CDR3 DNA: TGTGCCAGCAGCTTGCAGGGGGTGACGGGCGAGCAGTACTTC. Translating gives CASSLQGVTGEQYF.

The genes are TRBV5-4 and TRBJ2-3, with D possibly matching TRBD1 (5 bases). V lost 1 base, J lost 8 bases, and 14 bases lay in between. Germline CDR1 reads SGHNT; CDR2 reads YYREEE (reference sequence). The CDR3 consists of 14 residues. In DNA form, the CDR3 reads TGTGCCAGCAGCTTGAGCCAGGCCCAGGGTACGCAGTATTTT. This sequence encodes CASSLSQAQGTQYF.

This clone was detected only once. An end of the junction differs from the germline gene, which may be a read error. This chain links TRBV3-1 (or the pseudogene TRBV3-2) with TRBJ1-3; 9 bases line up with TRBD1. This CDR3 has 16 residues. Per germline, CDR1 LGHDT and CDR2 YNNKEL (reference sequence). The CDR3 DNA follows: TGTGCCAGCACCCAATCCGGGACAGGGCCCCGAAACACCATATATTTT. Translation: CASTQSGTGPRNTIYF.

V usage is TRBV4-1 and J usage is TRBJ2-1; TRBD2 might be the D (5 bases). This CDR3 is 16 amino acids long. CDR1 and CDR2 from the germline V gene are MGHRA and YSYEKL. Trimming left V 1 base short and J 0 bases short, with 10 bases between. The CDR3 bases are TGCGCCAGCAGCCAAGGTGAGGGCGCCTCCTACAATGAGCAGTTCTTC. Translating it yields CASSQGEGASYNEQFF.

This rearrangement joins TRBV29-1 to TRBJ1-6; the D gene is possibly TRBD1 (5 bases). This CDR3 is 13 amino acids long. CDR1 and CDR2 from the germline V gene are SQVTM and ANQGSEA. V was shortened by 4 bases and J by 10 bases, with 14 bases between the two germline ends. The CDR3 region has the DNA TGCAGCGTTGCTCCGACAGTTGGCTCACCCCTCCACTTT. Translating it yields CSVAPTVGSPLHF.

Only a few counts were recorded for this clone. This chain links TRBV30 with TRBJ1-1; 10 nucleotides line up with TRBD1. Germline V gene data show CDR1 as GTSNPN and CDR2 as SVGIG (reference sequence). CDR3 length: 18 residues. Unmatched junction bases numbered 18, after V lost 8 bases and J lost 0 bases. The CDR3 bases are TGTGCCGGAACCGGGACAGGGGTAAGGGACCTTATGAACACTGAAGCTTTCTTT. Translation gives CAGTGTGVRDLMNTEAFF.